Each of the 30 T cell receptor beta chains below was sequenced from the same sample in a study of control samples from healthy donors and cancer patients. The repertoire was sequenced with immunoSEQ multiplex PCR; TCRdb's copy has only in-frame clones and lacks some. The table lists approximately 140,000 clones, around 94% of them singletons. The sequenced sample consisted of blood. The receptors shown here come from a man aged 40-49 years in good health.

This chain joins TRBV5-6 and TRBJ2-7, with 10 positions matching TRBD1. The germline V gene encodes CDR1 SGHDT and CDR2 YYEEEE. This CDR3 has 15 amino acids. V trimming: 4 bases; J trimming: 5 bases; junction bases outside the gene matches: 9. The CDR3 nucleotides read TGTGCCAGCAGCACGCCGGGACAGGGGCGCGACGAGCAGTACTTC. This translates into CASSTPGQGRDEQYF.

This clone was observed once. The rearrangement uses TRBV27 and TRBJ1-2; 8 nucleotides line up with TRBD1. The CDR3 covers 14 residues. The germline V gene has CDR1 MNHEY and CDR2 SMNVEV (reference sequence). J was trimmed by 7 bases and V by 3 bases; bases with no gene match: 7. CDR3 bases: TGTGCCAGCAGTTTCTCTCCAGGGGGCGTTGGCTACACCTTC. Its translation is CASSFSPGGVGYTF.

The chain employs TRBV4-3 and TRBJ2-5; D unresolved. Looked up from germline, CDR1 is LGHNA and CDR2 is YSLEER. V shed 0 bases and J shed 4 bases, with 6 bases lying between them. The CDR3 has 13 residues. The CDR3 reads CASSQDDGETQYF. CDR3 DNA: TGCGCCAGCAGCCAAGATGACGGAGAGACCCAGTACTTC.

The J gene is TRBJ1-1, the V gene TRBV4-1; TRBD1 is a possible D gene (5 bases). Germline V gene data show CDR1 as MGHRA and CDR2 as YSYEKL. V lost 2 bases, J lost 3 bases, and 22 bases lay in between. This CDR3 spans 18 amino acids. In DNA form, the CDR3 reads TGCGCCAGCAGCCAACATGTTAGACGGACAAATCGAGACACTGAAGCTTTCTTT. This gives the protein CASSQHVRRTNRDTEAFF.

CDR3 in amino acids: CASSLAIVWGAGANVLTF. CDR3 in DNA: TGTGCCAGCAGCTTGGCCATCGTGTGGGGCGCTGGGGCCAACGTCCTGACTTTC. The J gene is TRBJ2-6, the V gene TRBV5-5; D might be TRBD1 (5 bases). The germline V gene has CDR1 SGHKS and CDR2 YYEKEE (reference sequence). The V and J ends lost 0 bases and 2 bases respectively, with 15 bases between them. The CDR3 is made up of 18 amino acids.

The chain joins TRBV15 to TRBJ2-7; 9 positions agree with TRBD1. Germline V gene data show CDR1 as LNHNV and CDR2 as YYDKDF (reference sequence). V was pared by 1 base and J by 2 bases, with 3 bases of the junction left unmatched. This CDR3 contains 15 residues. The CDR3 region is CATSRGTGDTYEQYF. The CDR3 region has the DNA TGTGCCACCAGCAGAGGGACAGGGGACACCTACGAGCAGTACTTC. The full variable domain, completed using reference TRBV15 and TRBJ2-7, is DAMVIQNPRYQVTQFGKPVTLSCSQTLNHNVMYWYQQKSSQAPKLLFHYYDKDFNNEADTPDNFQSRRPNTSFCFLDIRSPGLGDTAMYLCATSRGTGDTYEQYFGPGTRLTVT.

V and J are TRBV15 and TRBJ2-2, with 7 bases fitting TRBD2. This CDR3 is 17 amino acids long. V gave up 1 base and J gave up 5 bases; unmatched junction bases: 10. CDR1 is LNHNV, CDR2 YYDKDF, per germline (reference sequence). The CDR3, as DNA: TGTGCCACCAGCAGAGGGGGGGGATCGGTTGAGACCGGGGAGCTGTTTTTT. Its protein product is CATSRGGGSVETGELFF.

DNA for the CDR3: TGTGCCAGCAGGGGGGGGACTACCCCCTACGAGCAGTACTTC. This gives the protein CASRGGTTPYEQYF. V usage is TRBV7-8 and J usage is TRBJ2-7, with TRBD2 identical over 7 bases. V was pared by 6 bases and J by 2 bases, with 7 bases of the junction left unmatched. CDR1 is SGHVS and CDR2 is FQNEAQ in the germline V gene. The CDR3 consists of 14 residues.

V is TRBV6-2 or TRBV6-3 and J is TRBJ2-7; tentatively, D is TRBD1 (6 bases). Germline-derived CDR1 and CDR2 are MNHEY and SVGEGT. CDR3 length equals 15 residues. V was trimmed by 0 bases and J by 2 bases, leaving 11 bases between them. The CDR3 coding sequence is TGTGCCAGCAGTTACTCGGGGGCCCAAACCTACGAGCAGTACTTC. Its protein product is CASSYSGAQTYEQYF.

This clone was found once. The rearrangement uses TRBV18 and TRBJ2-1; TRBD2 matches 12 bases. This CDR3 has 14 amino acids. Trimming removed 4 bases from V and 5 bases from J; junction bases left unmatched: 0. Per the germline V gene, CDR1 is KGHSH and CDR2 is LQKENI. CDR3 nucleotide sequence: TGTGCCAGCTCACGACTAGCGGGAGACAATGAGCAGTTCTTC. Amino acid sequence: CASSRLAGDNEQFF.

The rearrangement links TRBV6-5 to TRBJ1-2; the match to TRBD1 covers 9 bases. Germline V lookup: CDR1 MNHEY, CDR2 SVGAGI. The CDR3 runs 15 residues. V lost 5 bases, J lost 7 bases, and 11 bases stayed unmatched. The CDR3 protein is CASSPGTGSGGGYTF. The DNA of the CDR3 is TGTGCCAGCAGTCCCGGGACAGGGAGTGGAGGTGGCTACACCTTC.

This clone was recorded once. The chain carries TRBV7-3 and TRBJ2-2, with D possibly being TRBD1 (5 bases). Germline V gene sequence: CDR1 SGHTA, CDR2 FQGTGA. Trimming pared 6 bases from V and 6 bases from J, leaving 8 bases between. The CDR3 runs to 12 residues. CDR3 residues: CASSSGSGELFF. CDR3 DNA sequence: TGTGCCAGCAGTTCAGGGTCCGGGGAGCTGTTTTTT. Together with reference TRBV7-3 and TRBJ2-2, the CDR3 gives the full variable domain: GAGVSQTPSNKVTEKGKYVELRCDPISGHTALYWYRQSLGQGPEFLIYFQGTGAADDSGLPNDRFFAVRPEGSVSTLKIQRTERGDSAVYLCASSSGSGELFFGEGSRLTVL.

The J gene is TRBJ2-5, the V gene TRBV7-9, with D possibly being TRBD1 (6 bases). This CDR3 is built from 14 residues. The V end was cut by 5 bases, the J end by 6 bases, with 16 bases between. In germline, CDR1 is SEHNR, CDR2 FQNEAQ (reference sequence). The DNA for the CDR3 is TGTGCCAGCAGCAGAACCCAGGGGTTAAAGACCCAGTACTTC. Protein sequence: CASSRTQGLKTQYF.

As regards this clone: A read error may account for a junction end that differs from germline. The rearrangement uses TRBV7-2 and TRBJ2-3; D not resolved. The germline V gene encodes CDR1 SGHTA and CDR2 FQGNSA. This CDR3 has 16 residues. Here the CDR3 reads CASSLRLPLGTATQYF. The CDR3 DNA is TGTGCCAGCAGCTTACGGCTGCCTCTCGGCACAGCTACGCAGTATTTT.

The chain recombines TRBV7-8 with TRBJ2-1, with 13 nucleotides matching TRBD2. Germline V lookup: CDR1 SGHVS, CDR2 FQNEAQ. V lost 5 bases and J lost 4; bases outside the gene matches: 2. This CDR3 region has 15 residues. Here the CDR3 reads CASSQGLAGYNEQFF. Written as DNA, the CDR3 is TGTGCCAGCAGCCAGGGACTAGCGGGGTACAATGAGCAGTTCTTC. The full variable domain, its missing parts supplied by reference TRBV7-8 and TRBJ2-1, is GAGVSQSPRYKVAKRGQDVALRCDPISGHVSLFWYQQALGQGPEFLTYFQNEAQLDKSGLPSDRFFAERPEGSVSTLKIQRTQQEDSAVYLCASSQGLAGYNEQFFGPGTRLTVL.

Comment on this clone: The sample contains more than one DNA sequence encoding this CDR3. The chain is built from TRBV5-1 and TRBJ2-1; a possible D gene is TRBD2 (5 bases). Trimming took off 2 bases at V and 0 bases at J, with 9 bases between the two ends. Germline CDR1 reads SGHRS; CDR2 reads YFSETQ. The CDR3 runs 15 residues. In DNA, the CDR3 is TGCGCCAGCAGCTTAGGCGGGCTCTCCTACAATGAGCAGTTCTTC. This codes for CASSLGGLSYNEQFF.

The V and J genes are TRBV28 and TRBJ2-1; no definite D call. V shed 5 bases and J shed 12 bases, with 14 bases lying between them. From germline, CDR1 is MDHEN and CDR2 SYDVKM. The CDR3 runs to 12 residues. CDR3: CASSTNWIAQFF. CDR3 bases: TGTGCCAGCAGTACCAACTGGATTGCGCAGTTCTTC.

The V call is TRBV6-5, the J call TRBJ1-5; D unresolved. The V end lost 7 bases, the J end lost 0 bases, and 13 bases lay between the germline ends. The CDR3 spans 15 residues. Germline V gene sequence: CDR1 MNHEY, CDR2 SVGAGI. CDR3 sequence (DNA): TGTGCCAGCAATCCGGCCGGAAATAGCAATCAGCCCCAGCATTTT. Translated: CASNPAGNSNQPQHF.

The rearrangement links TRBV6-5 to TRBJ1-1, with unresolved D. This CDR3 spans 14 amino acids. V lost 2 bases to trimming and J lost 1 base, with 8 bases between them. Germline V gene lookup returns CDR1 MNHEY and CDR2 SVGAGI. CDR3 sequence reads: CASSYGDENTEAFF. The CDR3 nucleotides read TGTGCCAGCAGTTACGGGGATGAGAACACTGAAGCTTTCTTT.

CDR3 loop: CASSSRHVSFTKEKLFF. CDR3 coding DNA: TGTGCCAGCAGCTCGAGACATGTTTCATTCACAAAAGAAAAACTGTTTTTT. The V call is TRBV7-6, the J call TRBJ1-4; no reliable D call. The CDR3 has 17 residues. Germline V gene lookup returns CDR1 SGHVS and CDR2 FNYEAQ. V was cut by 4 bases and J by 8 bases, with 23 bases left in between.

This rearrangement joins TRBV5-1 to TRBJ1-1; no clear D gene. The germline V gene has CDR1 SGHRS and CDR2 YFSETQ. The CDR3 loop spans 13 amino acids. Trimming left V 4 bases short and J 0 bases short, with 7 bases between. CDR3 in amino acids: CASSPRMNTEAFF. CDR3 sequence (DNA): TGCGCCAGCAGCCCCAGAATGAACACTGAAGCTTTCTTT.

This clone was detected only once. The chain has TRBV5-1 and TRBJ2-5, with TRBD1 as a possible D gene (5 bases). V was cut by 6 bases and J by 0 bases, with 15 bases left in between. From germline, CDR1 is SGHRS and CDR2 YFSETQ. The CDR3 has 15 residues. The CDR3 loop is CASTYGDRYQETQYF. CDR3 bases: TGCGCCAGCACCTACGGAGACAGATACCAAGAGACCCAGTACTTC. Drawing the rest from reference TRBV5-1 and TRBJ2-5, the complete variable domain is KAGVTQTPRYLIKTRGQQVTLSCSPISGHRSVSWYQQTPGQGLQFLFEYFSETQRNKGNFPGRFSGRQFSNSRSEMNVSTLELGDSALYLCASTYGDRYQETQYFGPGTRLLVL.

This chain uses TRBV12-3 or TRBV12-4 with TRBJ1-2; no clear D gene. V dropped 3 bases and J dropped 2 bases, with 7 bases sitting between them. There are 13 residues in the CDR3. The CDR3, as DNA: TGTGCCAGCAGTTTTGCACGGAACTATGGCTACACCTTC. Translating gives CASSFARNYGYTF.

The V gene is TRBV21-1, the J gene TRBJ1-5. TRBV21-1 is flagged as a pseudogene. The CDR3 is made up of 11 amino acids. The CDR3 DNA follows: TGTGCCAGCAGCTCTCATCAGCCCCAGCATTTT. Protein product: CASSSHQPQHF.

The chain combines TRBV5-6 with TRBJ2-1; TRBD2 aligns across 15 bases. Germline loops: CDR1 SGHDT, CDR2 YYEEEE. CDR3 length: 18 residues. V shed 0 bases, J shed 2 bases, and the junction held 3 bases outside the gene matches. DNA of the CDR3: TGTGCCAGCAGCTTGGAGAGGACTAGCGGGAGGGCCTACAATGAGCAGTTCTTC. Protein sequence: CASSLERTSGRAYNEQFF.

The V and J genes are TRBV9 and TRBJ1-1; the D gene is possibly TRBD1 (5 bases). The CDR3 sequence is 14 residues long. V lost 0 bases and J 3 bases, leaving 9 bases between the germline ends. Germline CDR1 is SGDLS and CDR2 is YYNGEE. The CDR3, as DNA: TGTGCCAGCAGCGTAGCTACGGGGGACACTGAAGCTTTCTTT. Translated: CASSVATGDTEAFF.

With respect to this clone: The junction differs from germline at one of its ends, possibly a read error. The V and J genes are TRBV28 and TRBJ1-2; D possibly corresponds to TRBD1 (6 bases). Germline V gene data show CDR1 as MDHEN and CDR2 as SYDVKM. This CDR3 comprises 11 residues. The CDR3 reads CASSLDGGFWF. In nucleotides, the CDR3 is TGTGCCAGCAGTTTAGACGGGGGCTTTTGGTTC.

The genes are TRBV7-9 and TRBJ2-7; the match to TRBD1 covers 8 bases. Germline CDR1 and CDR2: SEHNR and FQNEAQ (reference sequence). Losses at the gene ends were 5 bases for V and 4 bases for J; bases not matched to a gene: 10. The CDR3 totals 15 residues. CDR3 region: CASSPRTGSSYEQYF. As DNA, the CDR3 is TGTGCCAGCAGCCCTCGGACAGGGTCGTCTTACGAGCAGTACTTC.

J is TRBJ1-3 and V is TRBV5-1, with D uncertain. Germline V gene data show CDR1 as SGHRS and CDR2 as YFSETQ. Trimming pared 1 base from V and 1 base from J, leaving 9 bases between. This CDR3 spans 15 amino acids. CDR3 in DNA: TGCGCCAGCAGCTTGAGTGGATTGTCTGGAAACACCATATATTTT. Translation gives CASSLSGLSGNTIYF.

This chain connects TRBV6-5 to TRBJ2-5; D possibly matches TRBD1 or TRBD2 (5 bases each). The CDR3 loop spans 15 amino acids. Germline CDR1 MNHEY, CDR2 SVGAGI. V lost 0 bases and J 5 bases, leaving 13 bases between the germline ends. CDR3 nucleotides: TGTGCCAGCAGTTACTCGAGGGGATGGGGCGAGACCCAGTACTTC. Encoded protein: CASSYSRGWGETQYF.